This TCR beta chain appears in the sequencing data of a study of OX40 agonist ivuxolimab in advanced cancers. Study overall: It was permissible to have had prior anti-PD-1, anti-PD-L1 or anti-CTLA-4 therapy, and under 45% had some. Partial response was recorded in three patients: one hepatocellular carcinoma and two cutaneous melanoma cases. General study points: More expanded clones were found, on average, in CD8+ than in CD4+ T cells. Clones of CD4+ and CD8+ blood T cells grew by week 6 at doses of 0.1 to 3.0 mg/kg.

Here immunoSEQ multiplex PCR was the method, and the copy in TCRdb shows in-frame clones only, minus some. The sample has about 80,000 clones; around 80% are singletons. As for this clone: Its antigen remains unidentified.

The trim removed 2 bases at V and 7 bases at J, leaving 4 bases unmatched. Germline assignment: CDR1 SGHTA and CDR2 FQGNSA. CDR3 length equals 15 residues. The TCR was taken from an adult with an advanced solid tumor such as melanoma, head and neck, liver or kidney cancer. This chain connects TRBV7-2 to TRBJ1-6; 8 nucleotides align to TRBD1. Sequences were derived from CD4+ or CD8+ T cells sorted from blood, sampled in a trial of the OX40 agonist ivuxolimab. CDR3 residues: CASSLYQGANSPLHF. The CDR3 DNA reads TGTGCCAGCAGCTTATACCAGGGGGCGAATTCACCCCTCCACTTT.